This note documents a single T cell receptor beta chain sequence. The antigen is not known. One end of the junction does not line up with germline, which may come from a read error. In TCRdb, the multiplex PCR reads were re-called with MiXCR into one record per CDR3 protein. The sample yields approximately 190,000 distinct CDR3 sequences, roughly 31% seen once. This specimen belongs to a study of breast tumors, draining lymph nodes, adjacent tissues. Broader study findings: Most tumor T cells seemingly derive from lymph node, then expand in tumor. The lymph node origin of tumor T cells was framed as consistent with a hypothesis, not demonstrated. Compared with basal-like, luminal-like tumors shared significantly more repertoire with nontumor tissue. Tumor repertoires ranked between lymph nodes and nontumor tissue in diversity, with V and J gene preferences.

Samples came from axillary lymph nodes draining the breast cancer. The CDR3 has 14 residues. Germline loops: CDR1 LNHNV, CDR2 YYDKDF (reference sequence). The genes are TRBV15 and TRBJ2-5; weak D call: TRBD2 (5 bases). Sequencing was carried out using axillary lymph node tissue. This clonotype was obtained from a female donor with breast cancer. Some clones in this sample may be carry-over from other donors' samples. Here the CDR3 reads CATSRGTRMETQYW. CDR3 nucleotides: TGTGCCACCAGCAGAGGAACTAGAATGGAGACCCAGTACTGG.